The 27 T cell receptor beta chains listed next were all sequenced from one sample in a study of cytomegalovirus exposure and HLA in healthy donors. 60 Vbeta and 13 Jbeta primers were used in PCR. Measured with immunoSEQ multiplex PCR; TCRdb has only the in-frame clones, and not every one. Of fewer than 150,000 clones listed, approximately 80% are singletons. What was sequenced was PBMCs. All receptors come from a man aged 30 to 39 in good health and CMV-seronegative.

CDR3 nucleotide sequence: TGTGCCAGCAGTTCCTTGATTAAGAGACTAGCGGGAGCCCGCTACGAGCAGTACTTC. It encodes CASSSLIKRLAGARYEQYF. The rearrangement links TRBV28 to TRBJ2-7; 12 nucleotides line up with TRBD2. Losses at the gene ends were 4 bases for V and 3 bases for J; bases not matched to a gene: 16. This CDR3 is 19 amino acids long. Germline V lookup: CDR1 MDHEN, CDR2 SYDVKM.

This chain joins TRBV28 and TRBJ1-1; 8 bases are shared with TRBD1. Per germline, CDR1 MDHEN and CDR2 SYDVKM. The CDR3 has 14 amino acids. V gave up 5 bases and J gave up 5 bases; unmatched junction bases: 7. For the CDR3, the DNA is TGTGCCAGCAGTCCATACAGGGGGAGGACTGAAGCTTTCTTT. Protein: CASSPYRGRTEAFF.

The chain has TRBV28 and TRBJ2-7, with D uncertain. Deletions cut 2 bases from V and 6 bases from J, with 14 bases between. The CDR3 has 14 amino acids. The germline CDR1 and CDR2 sequences are MDHEN and SYDVKM. CDR3 sequence (DNA): TGTGCCAGCAGTTTACTGCTCCGAGGTGGCGAGCAGTACTTC. Encoded protein: CASSLLLRGGEQYF.

This sequence joins TRBV2 and TRBJ2-1; TRBD2 aligns across 10 bases. The junction had 25 bases not matched to a gene; V was cut back by 7 bases and J by 4 bases. The CDR3 is 21 amino acids. The germline gives CDR1 SNHLY, CDR2 FYNNEI. The CDR3 DNA reads as TGTGCCAGCACTTCGTCGGCGGGACAGCACCTTTCGGGACTAGCGTACAATGAGCAGTTCTTC. Its protein product is CASTSSAGQHLSGLAYNEQFF.

The rearrangement joins TRBV6-5 to TRBJ2-5, with 7 bases matching TRBD1. Trimming removed 5 bases from V and 5 bases from J; junction bases left unmatched: 8. Germline values: CDR1 MNHEY, CDR2 SVGAGI. The CDR3 has 14 residues. The CDR3 is CASSHGTALETQYF. The CDR3 DNA reads TGTGCCAGCAGTCATGGGACAGCTCTGGAGACCCAGTACTTC.

The chain has TRBV10-3 and TRBJ1-4; D possibly corresponds to TRBD1 (5 bases). The CDR3 is 14 amino acids. From germline, CDR1 is ENHRY and CDR2 SYGVKD. V lost 1 base and J 8 bases, leaving 11 bases between the germline ends. This CDR3 reads CAISELRPGEKLFF. CDR3 DNA: TGTGCCATCAGTGAGTTGAGACCAGGGGAAAAACTGTTTTTT.

The chain carries TRBV7-9 and TRBJ1-3; D uncertain. Germline-derived CDR1 and CDR2 are SEHNR and FQNEAQ (reference sequence). V was cut by 10 bases and J by 0 bases, with 13 bases left in between. This CDR3 contains 14 residues. In DNA form, the CDR3 reads TGTGCCATGGTGAGGGCGAACTCTGGAAACACCATATATTTT. Encoded protein: CAMVRANSGNTIYF.

The rearrangement joins TRBV5-1 to TRBJ2-5, with unresolved D. The V gene's germline CDR1 is SGHRS and CDR2 YFSETQ. The CDR3 has 15 amino acids. V lost 2 bases and J 4 bases, leaving 15 bases between the germline ends. The chain's CDR3 is CASSLASLIGETQYF. CDR3 DNA: TGCGCCAGCAGCTTAGCGTCCCTTATAGGAGAGACCCAGTACTTC.

The chain has TRBV7-7 and TRBJ2-7; tentative D call: TRBD2 (6 bases). The length of the CDR3 is 16 residues. Germline CDR1 and CDR2: SSHAT and FNYEAQ (reference sequence). The V gene lost 6 bases and the J gene lost 3 bases, with 21 bases spanning the gap. The CDR3 region has the DNA TGTGCCAGCAGATCTACCCCGGGACTTCATATCTACGAGCAGTACTTC. This codes for CASRSTPGLHIYEQYF.

The chain links TRBV30 to TRBJ1-5, with 12 bases that match TRBD1. V lost 5 bases and J lost 11; bases outside the gene matches: 7. The germline V gene has CDR1 GTSNPN and CDR2 SVGIG (reference sequence). The CDR3 has 13 amino acids. The CDR3 here is CAWEGQGARTQHF. CDR3 nucleotide sequence: TGTGCCTGGGAGGGACAGGGGGCGAGAACCCAGCATTTT.

The chain couples TRBV5-6 to TRBJ1-4; possible D gene TRBD1, 6 bases. The V end was cut by 2 bases, the J end by 12 bases, with 8 bases between. The germline V gene has CDR1 SGHDT and CDR2 YYEEEE. The CDR3 length is 11 residues. In nucleotides, the CDR3 is TGTGCCAGCAGCTTATCAGGGGAACTGTTTTTT. Protein: CASSLSGELFF.

V gene TRBV29-1 combines with J gene TRBJ1-1, with D uncertain. This CDR3 is 14 amino acids long. Trimming cost V 8 bases and J 1 base, with 17 bases left between them. Germline V gene lookup returns CDR1 SQVTM and CDR2 ANQGSEA. The CDR3 bases are TGCAGCTACCGGCGGACTACATCGAACACTGAAGCTTTCTTT. Amino acid sequence: CSYRRTTSNTEAFF.

The chain employs TRBV5-1 and TRBJ2-3; 11 nucleotides agree with TRBD2. The CDR3 runs 16 residues. Germline V gene sequence: CDR1 SGHRS, CDR2 YFSETQ. V lost 4 bases, J lost 0 bases, and 4 bases stayed unmatched. DNA for the CDR3: TGCGCCAGCAGCCTCGGGACTAGCGGTAGCACAGATACGCAGTATTTT. It yields the protein CASSLGTSGSTDTQYF.

As concerns this clone: This sample includes further DNA sequences coding for the same CDR3. The rearrangement uses TRBV30 and TRBJ1-5, with 7 nucleotides matching TRBD1. This CDR3 region has 12 residues. After removal of 2 bases from V and 6 bases from J, the junction contained 1 base not matched to a gene. The germline gives CDR1 GTSNPN, CDR2 SVGIG (reference sequence). CDR3: CAWSPGGQPQHF. The CDR3 coding sequence is TGTGCCTGGAGTCCAGGGGGTCAGCCCCAGCATTTT.

This chain uses TRBV9 with TRBJ2-1, with D possibly matching TRBD2 (5 bases). Germline CDR1 is SGDLS and CDR2 is YYNGEE. Deletions cut 4 bases from V and 1 base from J, with 9 bases between. This CDR3 region has 14 residues. CDR3 bases: TGTGCCAGCAGCCCGGGAATATCCTACAATGAGCAGTTCTTC. Amino acid sequence: CASSPGISYNEQFF.

The chain uses TRBV30 and TRBJ2-1; D is uncertain. The germline gives CDR1 GTSNPN, CDR2 SVGIG (reference sequence). The length of the CDR3 is 11 residues. Trimming removed 1 base from V and 6 bases from J, with 4 bases in between. The CDR3 loop is CAWSGSNEQFF. The CDR3 DNA follows: TGTGCCTGGAGTGGCAGCAATGAGCAGTTCTTC.

The chain has TRBV19 and TRBJ1-5; 9 bases map to TRBD1. The length of the CDR3 is 14 residues. The ends lost 6 bases at V and 7 bases at J; junction bases unmatched: 7. The germline CDR1 and CDR2 sequences are LNHDA and SQIVND (reference sequence). CDR3: CASSLTGGDQPQHF. The CDR3 nucleotides are TGTGCCAGTAGCTTAACAGGGGGCGACCAGCCCCAGCATTTT.

The gene calls are TRBV2 and TRBJ2-5; D gene unclear. This CDR3 contains 13 residues. From germline, CDR1 is SNHLY and CDR2 FYNNEI. The germline V and J ends were trimmed by 3 bases and 1 base, with 6 bases remaining between them. The CDR3 spells CASSEVAQETQYF. The DNA of the CDR3 is TGTGCCAGCAGTGAGGTAGCCCAAGAGACCCAGTACTTC.

This clone occurred a few times. In DNA form, the CDR3 reads TGTGCCAGCAGCTGGGGAAGGACAGCGTACGAGCAGTACTTC. This gives the protein CASSWGRTAYEQYF. This chain joins TRBV5-6 and TRBJ2-7, with D perhaps matching TRBD1 (6 bases). CDR1 is SGHDT, CDR2 YYEEEE, per germline. V shed 3 bases and J shed 4 bases, with 14 bases lying between them. This CDR3 comprises 14 residues.

The chain combines TRBV19 with TRBJ1-2, with 10 bases that match TRBD1. Looked up from germline, CDR1 is LNHDA and CDR2 is SQIVND (reference sequence). The trim removed 5 bases at V and 4 bases at J, leaving 7 bases unmatched. This CDR3 contains 15 residues. The CDR3 region is CASSDRGRAGYGYTF. The CDR3, as DNA: TGTGCCAGTAGTGACAGGGGGCGCGCCGGCTATGGCTACACCTTC.

V gene TRBV28 combines with J gene TRBJ1-2; 7 bases are a match to TRBD1. V was pared by 4 bases and J by 4 bases, with 6 bases of the junction left unmatched. Germline CDR1 reads MDHEN; CDR2 reads SYDVKM. There are 14 residues in the CDR3. The CDR3 DNA sequence: TGTGCCAGCAGTTCACCGGGACAGATCTATGGCTACACCTTC. Protein sequence: CASSSPGQIYGYTF.

This clone has more than one count but fewer than ten. This chain joins TRBV19 and TRBJ2-3, with D perhaps TRBD1 (5 bases). This CDR3 is built from 14 residues. Germline-derived CDR1 and CDR2 are LNHDA and SQIVND (reference sequence). Trimming removed 5 bases at V and 3 bases at J, with 12 bases between. The CDR3 region has the DNA TGTGCCAGTAGTTCCAGGGTGCGGACAGATACGCAGTATTTT. Encoded protein: CASSSRVRTDTQYF. The full variable domain, its missing parts supplied by reference TRBV19 and TRBJ2-3, is DGGITQSPKYLFRKEGQNVTLSCEQNLNHDAMYWYRQDPGQGLRLIYYSQIVNDFQKGDIAEGYSVSREKKESFPLTVTSAQKNPTAFYLCASSSRVRTDTQYFGPGTRLTVL.

The V and J genes are TRBV19 and TRBJ2-4, with D tentatively TRBD2 (5 bases). V was clipped by 1 base and J by 4 bases, with 14 bases between them. The germline gives CDR1 LNHDA, CDR2 SQIVND (reference sequence). The CDR3 covers 16 residues. CDR3 in DNA: TGTGCCAGTAGTATAGTGGGAGCTGTGGGGAAAAACATTCAGTACTTC. Amino acids: CASSIVGAVGKNIQYF.

This clone showed up just a few times. This chain links TRBV5-6 with TRBJ1-1; possibly TRBD1 for D (6 bases). CDR3 length equals 16 residues. Germline CDR1 and CDR2: SGHDT and YYEEEE. V was cut by 4 bases and J by 3 bases, with 19 bases left in between. The CDR3 sequence: CASSPSGKGVDTEAFF. CDR3 nucleotides: TGTGCCAGCAGCCCCTCGGGAAAGGGGGTGGACACTGAAGCTTTCTTT. Supplemented by reference TRBV5-6 and TRBJ1-1, the full variable domain reads DAGVTQSPTHLIKTRGQQVTLRCSPKSGHDTVSWYQQALGQGPQFIFQYYEEEERQRGNFPDRFSGHQFPNYSSELNVNALLLGDSALYLCASSPSGKGVDTEAFFGQGTRLTVV.

This chain links TRBV6-6 with TRBJ1-3; TRBD1 is a possible D gene (5 bases). There are 14 residues in the CDR3. V lost 7 bases, J lost 3 bases, and 13 bases lay in between. Germline CDR1 reads MNHNY; CDR2 reads SVGAGI (reference sequence). The CDR3 DNA reads as TGTGCCAGCATGTGGGGGGATAGTGGAAACACCATATATTTT. This gives the protein CASMWGDSGNTIYF.

The chain combines TRBV20-1 with TRBJ1-4, with a weak D call TRBD1 (6 bases). V was trimmed by 3 bases and J by 10 bases, leaving 6 bases between them. Germline CDR1 reads DFQATT; CDR2 reads SNEGSKA (reference sequence). CDR3 length: 10 residues. As DNA, the CDR3 is TGCAGTGCTAGGACAGGAAAACTGTTTTTT. It encodes CSARTGKLFF.

Only one count was recorded for this clone. The chain employs TRBV9 and TRBJ2-3; 10 positions match TRBD1. The germline V gene has CDR1 SGDLS and CDR2 YYNGEE. The CDR3 totals 16 residues. The J segment lost 1 base and the V segment lost 3 bases, leaving 5 bases of the junction unmatched. The CDR3, as DNA: TGTGCCAGCAGCGCTGGGACAGGGGATGGCACAGATACGCAGTATTTT. The encoded protein is CASSAGTGDGTDTQYF. The full variable domain, with the rest looked up from reference TRBV9 and TRBJ2-3, is DSGVTQTPKHLITATGQRVTLRCSPRSGDLSVYWYQQSLDQGLQFLIQYYNGEERAKGNILERFSAQQFPDLHSELNLSSLELGDSALYFCASSAGTGDGTDTQYFGPGTRLTVL.